What follows are 9 T cell receptor beta chains derived from one specimen sequenced in a study of beta chain features in type 1 diabetes. Notes on the study in general: Researchers report that Type 1 diabetes patients had moderately but significantly shorter TCRB CDR3s across all four CD4+ subsets.

Their recognized antigens are unknown. Sequenced material consisted of expressed TCRB transcripts (all of the isolated RNA was reverse transcribed). Sequenced by immunoSEQ multiplex PCR; TCRdb stores in-frame clones only, minus some. This repertoire shows about 660,000 clones, 11% to 15% found once; its top ten account for 0.04%. Sample: naive CD4+ T cells from blood. Receptors originate from a young man with type 1 diabetes.

V usage is TRBV28 and J usage is TRBJ2-7; D tentatively fits TRBD1 or TRBD2 (6 bases each). The ends were cut back, 2 bases at V and 7 bases at J, with 21 bases in the middle. The CDR3 has 16 residues. CDR1 and CDR2 from the germline V gene are MDHEN and SYDVKM. The CDR3 DNA follows: TGTGCCAGCAGTTTAAGGGACTCACAGGGTTTGAGGGAGCAGTACTTC. Protein: CASSLRDSQGLREQYF.

The CDR3 DNA reads as TGCGCCAGCGCACCGAGTCGACAAGACTCTGGAAACACCATATATTTT. Translated: CASAPSRQDSGNTIYF. The chain combines TRBV4-1 with TRBJ1-3; no reliable D call. V was pared by 8 bases and J by 0 bases, with 17 bases between. The germline gives CDR1 MGHRA, CDR2 YSYEKL. The CDR3 is 16 amino acids.

This clone has just a few counts. V usage is TRBV2 and J usage is TRBJ2-2, with 11 nucleotides matching TRBD2. In germline, CDR1 is SNHLY, CDR2 FYNNEI. This CDR3 is 17 amino acids long. Germline trimming cut 4 bases from V and 2 bases from J; bases unmatched to any gene: 6. Here the CDR3 reads CASSARGLAGNTGELFF. The CDR3 DNA sequence: TGTGCCAGCAGTGCACGAGGACTAGCGGGTAACACCGGGGAGCTGTTTTTT.

This clone was counted only a few times. The chain employs TRBV9 and TRBJ1-6; TRBD1 is a possible D gene (5 bases). From germline, CDR1 is SGDLS and CDR2 YYNGEE. V was clipped by 3 bases and J by 7 bases, with 20 bases between them. The CDR3 is made up of 17 amino acids. The chain's CDR3 is CASSAGTGSARNSPLHF. CDR3 coding DNA: TGTGCCAGCAGCGCTGGGACGGGCTCTGCTAGGAATTCACCCCTCCACTTT.

The chain combines TRBV5-4 with TRBJ2-3; a possible D gene is TRBD1 (6 bases). CDR3 size: 13 residues. Trimming stripped 5 bases from V and 6 bases from J, with 13 bases between. Per the germline V gene, CDR1 is SGHNT and CDR2 is YYREEE (reference sequence). The CDR3 DNA follows: TGTGCCAGCAGGGGGGCCTACCAGGATACGCAGTATTTT. This encodes CASRGAYQDTQYF.

The chain has TRBV4-2 and TRBJ1-1; D perhaps matches TRBD1 (6 bases). V gave up 0 bases and J gave up 4 bases, with 15 bases separating them. The CDR3 runs to 16 residues. CDR1 LGHNA and CDR2 YNFKEQ come from the germline V gene. Written as DNA, the CDR3 is TGTGCCAGCAGCCAAGATTTAGTCAGGGGAAGCACTGAAGCTTTCTTT. Residues: CASSQDLVRGSTEAFF.

This clone was observed a few times. Other DNA sequences of this sample code for an identical CDR3. This chain links TRBV15 with TRBJ2-3; D is perhaps TRBD1 (5 bases). The CDR3 is 13 amino acids. CDR1 and CDR2 from the germline V gene are LNHNV and YYDKDF (reference sequence). Trimming left V 3 bases short and J 2 bases short, with 6 bases between. The CDR3 loop is CATSRDNTDTQYF. The CDR3 DNA reads TGTGCCACCAGCAGGGACAACACAGATACGCAGTATTTT.

This clone occurred a few times. The rearrangement links TRBV7-2 to TRBJ2-7, with 8 bases lining up with TRBD2. With 2 bases clipped from V and 5 bases from J, the junction kept 5 bases outside the gene matches. Germline V lookup: CDR1 SGHTA, CDR2 FQGNSA. The CDR3 sequence is 14 residues long. The CDR3 DNA follows: TGTGCCAGCAGCTTAAGAGCGGGGGAGAACGAGCAGTACTTC. Translated, it gives CASSLRAGENEQYF.

The chain is built from TRBV4-3 and TRBJ1-2, with a tentative D call TRBD1 (5 bases). CDR3 length equals 14 residues. Trimming removed 0 bases at V and 4 bases at J, with 9 bases between. CDR1 is LGHNA, CDR2 YSLEER, per germline. Written as DNA, the CDR3 is TGCGCCAGCAGCCAAGATGGGGCCGGCTATGGCTACACCTTC. This sequence encodes CASSQDGAGYGYTF.